The T cell receptor beta chain described here comes from a study of cytomegalovirus exposure and HLA in healthy donors. This clone occurred a few times. Its antigen is not known. Amplification used 60 Vbeta primers and 13 Jbeta primers. Measured with immunoSEQ multiplex PCR; TCRdb has only the in-frame clones, and not every one. The table includes 110,000 or so clones, roughly 9% detected once. Study outcomes and limitations: Segments of the TCR beta V type were, in most cases, productive about 87% or about 30% of the time in an earlier analysis. Later on, an analysis found that several of the most significant clusters appeared to be linked to common viral pathogens, which included parvovirus B19. Reported results showed that the classifier diagnosed cytomegalovirus status with high specificity and sensitivity. The study recorded 150 to 200 TCR beta chains that were cytomegalovirus-associated.

This receptor was taken from a woman aged 40 to 49 in good health and CMV-seropositive. The specimen was PBMCs.

The CDR3 DNA sequence: TGTGCCAGCAGCTCAACAGGGGGAACCGGGGAGCTGTTTTTT. This codes for CASSSTGGTGELFF. This chain links TRBV7-9 with TRBJ2-2, with 8 positions matching TRBD1. CDR3 length: 14 residues. Per germline, CDR1 SEHNR and CDR2 FQNEAQ (reference sequence). The ends lost 4 bases at V and 5 bases at J; junction bases unmatched: 3.